This TCR beta chain originates from a study of blood T cell repertoires in COVID-19. Looking at the study overall: Acute and convalescent COVID-19 samples came from the United States, Italy and Spain. T cells, B-cell-depleted T cells, or PBMCs supplied cDNA or gDNA.

How the authors handled the data: By means of reference gene primer amplification, nucleated cell counts were estimated. Sequencing was performed with immunoSEQ multiplex PCR; in TCRdb, only in-frame clones are kept and a portion is missing. That table is the source of V, J and clone size, and D and trimming were worked out from the DNA. The sample lists some 320,000 clones, approximately 85% occurring once. CDR1 and CDR2 (germline): MNHEY, SMNVEV (reference sequence). J was trimmed by 1 base and V by 2 bases; bases with no gene match: 2. The CDR3 length is 15 residues. The clonotype was recovered from a human donor in a cohort sampled during active COVID-19. The sequencing input was peripheral blood. The chain uses TRBV27 and TRBJ1-2, with 9 bases lining up with TRBD1. CDR3 sequence: CASSLTGGFNYGYTF. In nucleotides, the CDR3 is TGTGCCAGCAGTTTAACAGGGGGCTTTAACTATGGCTACACCTTC.